A selection of T cell receptor beta chains follows, all from one sample in a study of blood T cell repertoires in COVID-19. Clones were sequenced by immunoSEQ multiplex PCR, and TCRdb holds only the in-frame ones, with some missing. Seen here are around 84,000 clones, around 84% observed once, and the top ten hold about 7.8%. What was sequenced was peripheral blood. These receptors came from an older man with active or convalescent COVID-19. Both conserved end residues are part of each CDR3. D genes are given only for firm matches. For some rows the clone size is stated as once, few or many, or as a class when expanded; others skip it.

>TRBJ1-1|TRBD1|.|TRBV19|13
TGTGCCAGTAGTCCTACAGGGGCCGACGAAGCTTTCTTT
CASSPTGADEAFF
>TRBJ1-5|.|.|TRBV19|14
TGTGCCAGTAGTATGGGACATAGCAATCAGCCCCAGCATTTT
CASSMGHSNQPQHF
>TRBJ2-2|.|.|TRBV10-3|16
TGTGCCATCAGTGAGAGATCGGGGGTGAACACCGGGGAGCTGTTTTTT
CAISERSGVNTGELFF
>TRBJ1-1|TRBD1|once|TRBV30|14
TGTGCCTGGAACATACAGGGGACGAACACTGAAGCTTTCTTT
CAWNIQGTNTEAFF
>TRBJ1-2|.|.|TRBV6-6|16
TGTGCCAGCAATCTCGACAGCCTATTAGCTAACTATGGCTACACCTTC
CASNLDSLLANYGYTF
>TRBJ1-2|.|.|TRBV9|14
TGTGCCAGCAGCCCAAGGGACACACACTATGGCTACACCTTC
CASSPRDTHYGYTF
>TRBJ2-1|.|few|TRBV12-3/TRBV12-4|12
TGTGCCAGCAGTGGCCCCGGGAATGAGCAGTTCTTC
CASSGPGNEQFF
>TRBJ2-1|.|.|TRBV18|15
TGTGCCAGCTCACCACAGGGGCTGGGGGGGCCCGAGCAGTTCTTC
CASSPQGLGGPEQFF
>TRBJ2-5|TRBD2|.|TRBV7-9|16
TGTGCCAGCAGCCCGGGACTAGCAAACCTACAAGAGACCCAGTACTTC
CASSPGLANLQETQYF
>TRBJ2-3|.|.|TRBV7-9|14
TGTGCCAGCAGCTTCGGAGGGGGCCCAGATACGCAGTATTTT
CASSFGGGPDTQYF
>TRBJ1-1|.|.|TRBV25-1|12
TGTGCCAGCAACGAAGGGGACACTGAAGCTTTCTTT
CASNEGDTEAFF
>TRBJ1-1|TRBD1|.|TRBV19|16
TGTGCCAGTAGTATTAGTGGGACAGGGATGAACACTGAAGCTTTCTTT
CASSISGTGMNTEAFF
>TRBJ1-5|.|.|TRBV5-1|13
TGCGCCAGCAGCCCGGAAGGGAGCCAGCCCCAGCATTTT
CASSPEGSQPQHF
>TRBJ1-3|.|.|TRBV2|13
TGTGCCAGCAGGGACAGTGCCGGAAACACCATATATTTT
CASRDSAGNTIYF
>TRBJ2-1|.|.|TRBV5-1|14
TGCGCCAGCGGACCTACGGCAGGGAACAATGAGCAGTTCTTC
CASGPTAGNNEQFF
>TRBJ1-1|TRBD1|once|TRBV11-3|14
TGTGCCAGCAGCACCAGGGGGCGCGGCACTGAAGCTTTCTTT
CASSTRGRGTEAFF
>TRBJ1-2|.|.|TRBV5-4|15
TGTGCCAGCAGCTCCCCTACAGGGAACTCCTATGGCTACACCTTC
CASSSPTGNSYGYTF
>TRBJ2-5|TRBD2|.|TRBV7-8|15
TGTGCCAGCAGCTTAGCGGCGGGGGGGCAGGAGACCCAGTACTTC
CASSLAAGGQETQYF
>TRBJ1-2|TRBD1|.|TRBV19|14
TGTGCCAGTAGTGACCGACAGGGGAACTATGGCTACACCTTC
CASSDRQGNYGYTF
>TRBJ1-5|TRBD1|.|TRBV30|16
TGTGCCTGGAGTCGGGGGACAGTCGGGGACAATCAGCCCCAGCATTTT
CAWSRGTVGDNQPQHF
>TRBJ2-4|.|few|TRBV7-2|16
TGTGCCAGCAGCTCCCCAACGGTGATAGCCAAAAACATTCAGTACTTC
CASSSPTVIAKNIQYF
>TRBJ1-1|.|.|TRBV5-4|17
TGTGCCAGCAGCCAAGGGAGCCGGGGGATGGGTCACACTGAAGCTTTCTTT
CASSQGSRGMGHTEAFF
>TRBJ2-3|TRBD2|.|TRBV5-1|15
TGCGCCAGCAGCGGGCTAGCGGGGGGAACAGATACGCAGTATTTT
CASSGLAGGTDTQYF
>TRBJ2-3|TRBD2|once|TRBV11-2|15
TGTGCCAGCAGCTTTCTAGCGGGAGGGCAAGATACGCAGTATTTT
CASSFLAGGQDTQYF
>TRBJ1-1|TRBD1|.|TRBV6-5|15
TGTGCCAGCAGTTACGCCGGACAGGGGAACACTGAAGCTTTCTTT
CASSYAGQGNTEAFF
>TRBJ2-2|.|.|TRBV7-9|14
TGTGCCAGCAGCTCGGAGGGGAACACCGGGGAGCTGTTTTTT
CASSSEGNTGELFF
>TRBJ1-2|TRBD1|.|TRBV30|15
TGTGCCTGGAGTAATAGAAAGACAGGGGGTGGTGGCTACACCTTC
CAWSNRKTGGGGYTF
>TRBJ2-2|.|.|TRBV3-1/TRBV3-2|16
TGTGCCAGCAGCCAAGATCCGGGGGAGAACACCGGGGAGCTGTTTTTT
CASSQDPGENTGELFF
>TRBJ1-2|.|.|TRBV5-8|15
TGTGCCAGCAGCTTGCGTCAGGCACTTCCTCACGGCTACACCTTC
CASSLRQALPHGYTF
>TRBJ2-1|TRBD2|.|TRBV5-1|14
TGCGCCAGCAGCTTGCTAGCGGGAAAGATTGAGCAGTTCTTC
CASSLLAGKIEQFF
>TRBJ2-1|TRBD2|.|TRBV28|13
TGTGCCAGCAGGGGGGGGATCCTCAATGAGCAGTTCTTC
CASRGGILNEQFF
>TRBJ2-1|TRBD1|.|TRBV28|16
TGTGCCAGCAGTTCGGGACAGGCGTTCTCCTACAATGAGCAGTTCTTC
CASSSGQAFSYNEQFF
>TRBJ1-1|.|.|TRBV11-3|13
TGTGCCAGCAGCGTGACAGTTAACACTGAAGCTTTCTTT
CASSVTVNTEAFF
>TRBJ1-3|.|.|TRBV12-3/TRBV12-4|13
TGTGCCAGCAGCACAGCTACTGGAAACACCATATATTTT
CASSTATGNTIYF
>TRBJ1-2|TRBD1|.|TRBV28|14
TGTGCCAGCAGTACAGGGGGCGATTCCTTTGGCTACACCTTC
CASSTGGDSFGYTF
>TRBJ2-2|.|once|TRBV29-1|16
TGCAGCGTTTCCAGCGGGTTAGGGGTGAACACCGGGGAGCTGTTTTTT
CSVSSGLGVNTGELFF
>TRBJ1-5|.|.|TRBV27|14
TGTGCCAGCAGGGAACAGGGTCGGGATCAGCCCCAGCATTTT
CASREQGRDQPQHF
>TRBJ2-5|.|.|TRBV9|12
TGTGCCAGCAGTCCGGGGGTACTGGGCCAGTACTTC
CASSPGVLGQYF
>TRBJ1-2|.|.|TRBV29-1|11
TGCAGCGCTACACAGGGCTATGGCTACACCTTC
CSATQGYGYTF
>TRBJ2-2|TRBD2|.|TRBV6-6|15
TGTGCCAGCAGTTTCGCGGGGGGGAACACCGGGGAGCTGTTTTTT
CASSFAGGNTGELFF
>TRBJ1-4|.|.|TRBV5-6|16
TGTGCCAGCAGCTTCGGACGGGGTGCAACTAATGAAAAACTGTTTTTT
CASSFGRGATNEKLFF
>TRBJ1-6|TRBD1|.|TRBV6-2/TRBV6-3|15
TGTGCCAGCAGTAAGTTACAGGGGGAGGTTTCACCCCTCCACTTT
CASSKLQGEVSPLHF